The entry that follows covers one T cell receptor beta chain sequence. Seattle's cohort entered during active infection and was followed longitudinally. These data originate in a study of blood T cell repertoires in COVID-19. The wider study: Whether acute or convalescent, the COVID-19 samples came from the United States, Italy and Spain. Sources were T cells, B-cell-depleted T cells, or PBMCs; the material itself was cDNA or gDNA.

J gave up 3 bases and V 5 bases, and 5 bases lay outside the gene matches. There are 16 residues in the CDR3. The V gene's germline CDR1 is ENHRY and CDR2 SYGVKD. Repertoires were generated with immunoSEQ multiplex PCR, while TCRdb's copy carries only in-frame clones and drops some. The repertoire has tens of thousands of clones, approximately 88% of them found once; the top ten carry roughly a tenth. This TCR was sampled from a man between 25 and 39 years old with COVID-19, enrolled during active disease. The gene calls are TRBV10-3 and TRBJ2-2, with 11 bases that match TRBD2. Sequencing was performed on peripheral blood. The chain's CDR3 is CAISNSGREDTGELFF. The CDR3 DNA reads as TGTGCCATCAGTAATAGCGGGAGGGAAGACACCGGGGAGCTGTTTTTT.